One and the same sample provided the 13 T cell receptor beta chains below, sequenced in a study of shared clonotypes between healthy human individuals. Assay used: immunoSEQ multiplex PCR; TCRdb lists only in-frame clones, some missing. In the table there are some 500,000 clones, 90% to 96% of which are singletons. Sample: naive CD4+ T cells sorted from blood. Subset: CD45RA+ positively selected. These receptors originate from a woman in her 30s in good health.

This rearrangement joins TRBV5-1 to TRBJ2-5; 13 positions match TRBD2. Germline V gene data show CDR1 as SGHRS and CDR2 as YFSETQ. CDR3 length: 16 residues. V lost 3 bases to trimming and J lost 0 bases; unmatched junction nucleotides: 2. The CDR3 loop is CASSSGLAGDQETQYF. The CDR3 DNA reads as TGCGCCAGCAGCTCAGGACTAGCGGGAGACCAAGAGACCCAGTACTTC. Full variable domain (missing parts from reference TRBV5-1 and TRBJ2-5): KAGVTQTPRYLIKTRGQQVTLSCSPISGHRSVSWYQQTPGQGLQFLFEYFSETQRNKGNFPGRFSGRQFSNSRSEMNVSTLELGDSALYLCASSSGLAGDQETQYFGPGTRLLVL.

The chain carries TRBV5-6 and TRBJ2-5; the D call may be TRBD1 or TRBD2 (5 bases each). The DNA end is more similar to TRBJ2-7, so the J call may be wrong. The CDR3 runs 15 residues. In germline, CDR1 is SGHDT, CDR2 YYEEEE. The CDR3 nucleotides read TGTGCCAGCAGCTTGGTTGGGGGAACCCCCTACGAGCAGTACTTC. This sequence encodes CASSLVGGTPYEQYF.

J is TRBJ2-5 and V is TRBV27; TRBD1 is a possible D gene (6 bases). The DNA end is a closer match to TRBJ2-7, so the J assignment may be wrong. The CDR3 is 15 residues long. Germline CDR1 MNHEY, CDR2 SMNVEV (reference sequence). The CDR3, as DNA: TGTGCCAGCAGTTTTGGTGGGCCAGGGGTCTACGAGCAGTACTTC. Amino acids: CASSFGGPGVYEQYF.

This chain joins TRBV15 and TRBJ2-7; 9 bases align to TRBD2. Trimming cost V 0 bases and J 5 bases; bases outside gene matches: 11. Germline CDR1 is LNHNV and CDR2 is YYDKDF (reference sequence). This CDR3 region has 17 residues. CDR3 in DNA: TGTGCCACCAGCAGAGATTTTGCTAGCGGGATCCTCGACGAGCAGTACTTC. Translated: CATSRDFASGILDEQYF.

The rearrangement uses TRBV2 and TRBJ2-7; D is unclear. The V gene's germline CDR1 is SNHLY and CDR2 FYNNEI. The CDR3 runs to 15 residues. The V end was cut by 5 bases, the J end by 1 base, with 15 bases between. The DNA of the CDR3 is TGTGCCAGCAGTAGCTACGAATTTCGGTCCTACGAGCAGTACTTC. Amino acid sequence: CASSSYEFRSYEQYF.

The J gene is TRBJ2-3, the V gene TRBV7-7; D is unclear. Germline V gene sequence: CDR1 SSHAT, CDR2 FNYEAQ (reference sequence). The CDR3 consists of 15 residues. V was shortened by 5 bases and J by 0 bases, with 12 bases between the two germline ends. This chain's CDR3 is CASSPRPGSTDTQYF. CDR3 coding DNA: TGTGCCAGCAGCCCCCGGCCAGGAAGCACAGATACGCAGTATTTT.

The J gene is TRBJ2-4, the V gene TRBV4-1; D possibly corresponds to TRBD2 (7 bases). Germline CDR1 MGHRA, CDR2 YSYEKL. The CDR3 length is 15 residues. The V gene lost 3 bases and the J gene lost 9 bases, with 18 bases spanning the gap. In DNA, the CDR3 is TGCGCCAGCAGCCAGGCCAGGGGAGGGTTGGTCATTCAGTACTTC. It is translated as CASSQARGGLVIQYF.

V usage is TRBV27 and J usage is TRBJ2-3; 10 bases align to TRBD2. This CDR3 comprises 13 residues. The germline V gene has CDR1 MNHEY and CDR2 SMNVEV (reference sequence). The J segment lost 6 bases and the V segment lost 6 bases, leaving 3 bases of the junction unmatched. Written as DNA, the CDR3 is TGTGCCAGCAGGTCACTAGCGGGGGATACGCAGTATTTT. This sequence encodes CASRSLAGDTQYF.

The rearrangement joins TRBV4-1 to TRBJ2-3; D is unresolved. V dropped 1 base and J dropped 4 bases, with 12 bases sitting between them. The CDR3 runs to 15 residues. CDR1 is MGHRA, CDR2 YSYEKL, per germline. CDR3 sequence reads: CASSQVFEWPDTQYF. The CDR3 DNA sequence: TGCGCCAGCAGCCAAGTTTTCGAGTGGCCAGATACGCAGTATTTT.

This clone was found once. The chain has TRBV5-6 and TRBJ1-1; tentatively, D is TRBD1 (5 bases). V gave up 0 bases and J gave up 4 bases, with 10 bases separating them. CDR1 is SGHDT, CDR2 YYEEEE, per germline. This CDR3 is 14 amino acids long. The CDR3 bases are TGTGCCAGCAGCTTGGAGGGGTTAGGCACTGAAGCTTTCTTT. This encodes CASSLEGLGTEAFF.

The sample holds one count of this clone. V and J are TRBV7-6 and TRBJ2-5; perhaps TRBD2 as D (5 bases). The CDR3 is 13 residues long. Trimming removed 1 base at V and 5 bases at J, with 8 bases between. CDR1 SGHVS and CDR2 FNYEAQ come from the germline V gene. In nucleotides, the CDR3 is TGTGCCAGCAGCTTAGTCCCGGGGGAGACCCAGTACTTC. Protein: CASSLVPGETQYF.

The rearrangement links TRBV7-8 to TRBJ2-7; TRBD1 aligns across 7 bases. The CDR3 length is 17 residues. Germline lookup yields CDR1 SGHVS and CDR2 FQNEAQ. Germline trimming cut 5 bases from V and 7 bases from J; bases unmatched to any gene: 20. CDR3 nucleotides: TGTGCCAGCAGCGCCGCGACAGGGACAACCCTCCCTCGGGAGCAGTACTTC. This translates into CASSAATGTTLPREQYF.

The chain combines TRBV10-2 with TRBJ2-2; TRBD2 agrees at 8 bases. The V segment lost 10 bases and the J segment 3 bases; nucleotides outside the gene matches: 10. Per germline, CDR1 WSHSY and CDR2 SAAADI. The CDR3 spans 15 residues. CDR3 coding DNA: TGCGCCACCTCGAGAGCGGGAGTCGACACCGGGGAGCTGTTTTTT. Amino acid sequence: CATSRAGVDTGELFF.